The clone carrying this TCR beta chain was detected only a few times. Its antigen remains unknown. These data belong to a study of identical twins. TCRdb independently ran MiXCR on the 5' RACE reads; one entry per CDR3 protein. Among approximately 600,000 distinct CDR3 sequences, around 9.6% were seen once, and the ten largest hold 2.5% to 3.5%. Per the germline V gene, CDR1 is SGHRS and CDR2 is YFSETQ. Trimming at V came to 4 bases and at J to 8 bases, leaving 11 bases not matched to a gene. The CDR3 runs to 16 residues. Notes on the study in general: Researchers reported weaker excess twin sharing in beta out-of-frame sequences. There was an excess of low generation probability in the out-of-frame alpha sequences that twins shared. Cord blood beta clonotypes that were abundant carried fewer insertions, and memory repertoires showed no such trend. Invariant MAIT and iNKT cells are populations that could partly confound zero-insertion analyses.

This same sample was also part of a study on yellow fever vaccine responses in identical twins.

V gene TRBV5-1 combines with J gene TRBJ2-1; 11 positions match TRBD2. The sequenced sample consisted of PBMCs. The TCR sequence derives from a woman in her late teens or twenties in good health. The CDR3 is CASSIGTSGSVDEQFF. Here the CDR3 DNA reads TGCGCCAGCAGCATAGGGACTAGCGGTTCAGTGGATGAGCAGTTCTTC.